A selection of T cell receptor beta chains follows, all from one sample in a study of spatial heterogeneity in lung cancer. TCRdb used MiXCR to reprocess the 5' RACE reads, holding one entry per CDR3 protein. The table shows approximately 1,200 distinct CDR3 sequences, with around 14% occurring only once. Sequenced here: lung tumor tissue, sampled at surgery. The receptors were sampled from a male donor with early-stage non-small cell lung cancer. Each CDR3 is given without its conserved first and last residue. The order of the fields is V gene, J gene, CDR3 protein.

V gene: TRBV4-3
J gene: TRBJ1-5
CDR3 protein: ASSQAAHTGNQPQH

V gene: TRBV5-4
J gene: TRBJ2-3
CDR3 protein: ASSWADTDTQY

V gene: TRBV12-3/TRBV12-4
J gene: TRBJ2-7
CDR3 protein: ASSLGSEQY

V gene: TRBV7-2
J gene: TRBJ2-5
CDR3 protein: ASSLWAEETQY

V gene: TRBV4-2
J gene: TRBJ2-7
CDR3 protein: ASSGGGTESSYEQY

V gene: TRBV18
J gene: TRBJ2-1
CDR3 protein: ASSRSPFAEQF

V gene: TRBV7-3
J gene: TRBJ2-1
CDR3 protein: ASSQGTDVNYNEQF

V gene: TRBV7-6
J gene: TRBJ1-1
CDR3 protein: ASSPGTGWTEAF

V gene: TRBV4-1
J gene: TRBJ1-2
CDR3 protein: ASSRQGDYGYT

V gene: TRBV11-2
J gene: TRBJ2-5
CDR3 protein: ASRGTSGGTVKTQY

V gene: TRBV20-1
J gene: TRBJ1-2
CDR3 protein: SATRGMGYT

V gene: TRBV28
J gene: TRBJ1-3
CDR3 protein: ASTGPKGNTIY

V gene: TRBV14
J gene: TRBJ2-2
CDR3 protein: ASSQDTSGGELF

V gene: TRBV20-1
J gene: TRBJ2-7
CDR3 protein: SAQWTSHEQY

V gene: TRBV10-3
J gene: TRBJ2-2
CDR3 protein: AISESLDPNTGELF

V gene: TRBV11-2
J gene: TRBJ2-7
CDR3 protein: ASSLVSGTTYEQY

V gene: TRBV28
J gene: TRBJ1-6
CDR3 protein: ASSGVLSNNSPLH

V gene: TRBV7-9
J gene: TRBJ2-1
CDR3 protein: ASSPAGVGYNEQF

V gene: TRBV28
J gene: TRBJ2-7
CDR3 protein: ASSLGLLGVQQY

V gene: TRBV7-2
J gene: TRBJ2-1
CDR3 protein: ASSLTSGDYNEQF

V gene: TRBV30
J gene: TRBJ2-1
CDR3 protein: AWAGTGVNEQF

V gene: TRBV4-1
J gene: TRBJ2-2
CDR3 protein: ASSQAGVGTGELF

V gene: TRBV7-2
J gene: TRBJ2-2
CDR3 protein: ASTPGGAGTGELF

V gene: TRBV29-1
J gene: TRBJ2-6
CDR3 protein: SVEDYRTSNPNVLT

V gene: TRBV5-8
J gene: TRBJ2-1
CDR3 protein: ASSFGNEQF

V gene: TRBV6-1
J gene: TRBJ1-4
CDR3 protein: ASSEASWGFEKLF

V gene: TRBV6-1
J gene: TRBJ1-6
CDR3 protein: ASTDRVSSPLH

V gene: TRBV5-1
J gene: TRBJ2-1
CDR3 protein: ASRGTLSSYNEQF

V gene: TRBV4-1
J gene: TRBJ2-1
CDR3 protein: ASSQGLAGGQEQF

V gene: TRBV9
J gene: TRBJ2-1
CDR3 protein: ASSVEGGYEQF

V gene: TRBV28
J gene: TRBJ1-6
CDR3 protein: ATLRGGGSPLH

V gene: TRBV6-2/TRBV6-3
J gene: TRBJ1-5
CDR3 protein: ASSDREERGQPQH

V gene: TRBV3-2
J gene: TRBJ2-6
CDR3 protein: ASSQFWANVLT

V gene: TRBV6-6
J gene: TRBJ2-1
CDR3 protein: ASSRGQGTKQF

V gene: TRBV10-2
J gene: TRBJ2-2
CDR3 protein: ASSEGLAGVGTGELF

V gene: TRBV7-9
J gene: TRBJ1-2
CDR3 protein: ASSRAGTGGHGYT

V gene: TRBV20-1
J gene: TRBJ2-7
CDR3 protein: SARGTSGDSYEQY

V gene: TRBV5-1
J gene: TRBJ2-5
CDR3 protein: ASSWERTQY

V gene: TRBV7-9
J gene: TRBJ2-5
CDR3 protein: ASSPRGAPWAETQY

V gene: TRBV7-2
J gene: TRBJ2-3
CDR3 protein: ASSLEIHTDTQY

V gene: TRBV28
J gene: TRBJ1-2
CDR3 protein: ASSFASQGNYGYT

V gene: TRBV11-1
J gene: TRBJ2-1
CDR3 protein: ASSLVSSGYNEQF

V gene: TRBV6-5
J gene: TRBJ1-4
CDR3 protein: ASSYSGTGGEKLF

V gene: TRBV30
J gene: TRBJ1-5
CDR3 protein: AWSGGYSNQPQH

V gene: TRBV9
J gene: TRBJ2-5
CDR3 protein: ASSTRTVSETQY

V gene: TRBV28
J gene: TRBJ1-2
CDR3 protein: ASINIRGAPYGYT

V gene: TRBV12-3/TRBV12-4
J gene: TRBJ2-3
CDR3 protein: TSSFLGKGPDTQY

V gene: TRBV4-1
J gene: TRBJ2-3
CDR3 protein: ASSRLKGGRADTQY

V gene: TRBV7-3
J gene: TRBJ1-2
CDR3 protein: ASSPGPYNYGYT

V gene: TRBV24-1
J gene: TRBJ1-5
CDR3 protein: ATSGPRGNQPQH

V gene: TRBV29-1
J gene: TRBJ1-1
CDR3 protein: SVIAGARSNTEAF

V gene: TRBV5-4
J gene: TRBJ2-2
CDR3 protein: ASSWAPGQANTGELF

V gene: TRBV18
J gene: TRBJ1-1
CDR3 protein: ASSPPSTGVMNTEAF

V gene: TRBV28
J gene: TRBJ1-1
CDR3 protein: ASSFLPGHTQNTEAF

V gene: TRBV20-1
J gene: TRBJ1-6
CDR3 protein: SARSGTVNSPLH

V gene: TRBV29-1
J gene: TRBJ2-3
CDR3 protein: SVARTGETDTQY

V gene: TRBV12-5
J gene: TRBJ1-1
CDR3 protein: ASGLTTASEAF

V gene: TRBV20-1
J gene: TRBJ2-3
CDR3 protein: SALAGGPSDTQY

V gene: TRBV30
J gene: TRBJ2-5
CDR3 protein: AWSVLAGERETQY

V gene: TRBV28
J gene: TRBJ2-5
CDR3 protein: ASRRQETQY